Below, 5 T cell receptor beta chains from the same sample are listed, as sequenced in a study of cytomegalovirus exposure and HLA in healthy donors. Amplification used 60 Vbeta primers and 13 Jbeta primers. Clones were read by immunoSEQ multiplex PCR, and TCRdb kept only the in-frame ones, dropping some. The data show 150,000 to 160,000 clones, nearly 80% seen once. Source material: PBMCs. These receptors all come from a man between 25 and 39 years old in good health and CMV-seropositive.

The V call is TRBV21-1, the J call TRBJ1-3. TRBV21-1 is a pseudogene. This CDR3 comprises 16 residues. In DNA, the CDR3 is TGTGCCAGCAGCCGATCGGAGGGCCACCTTGGAAACACCATATATTTT. Its translation: CASSRSEGHLGNTIYF.

The V gene is TRBV7-2, the J gene TRBJ2-7; 9 positions match TRBD2. The J segment lost 1 base and the V segment lost 4 bases, leaving 11 bases of the junction unmatched. The germline CDR1 and CDR2 sequences are SGHTA and FQGNSA. The CDR3 totals 17 residues. The CDR3 loop reads CASSSGGGGRVSYEQYF. CDR3 coding DNA: TGTGCCAGCAGCTCGGGTGGGGGCGGGAGGGTGTCCTACGAGCAGTACTTC.

The V gene is TRBV7-8, the J gene TRBJ2-7, with a weak D call TRBD1 (6 bases). The V gene's germline CDR1 is SGHVS and CDR2 FQNEAQ. The CDR3 runs to 14 residues. The ends were cut back, 5 bases at V and 1 base at J, with 12 bases in the middle. In nucleotides, the CDR3 is TGTGCCAGCAGCACGGCGACAGGTTCCTACGAGCAGTACTTC. Its protein product is CASSTATGSYEQYF.

The chain links TRBV11-2 to TRBJ2-7; possibly TRBD2 for D (5 bases). Germline V gene data show CDR1 as SGHAT and CDR2 as FQNNGV. The CDR3 extends over 15 amino acids. Between the trimmed V and J ends, which lost 3 bases and 2 bases, there was a span of 14 bases. The CDR3: CASSFSADLTYEQYF. The CDR3 nucleotides are TGTGCCAGCAGCTTCTCAGCGGATCTTACCTACGAGCAGTACTTC.

The chain links TRBV7-2 to TRBJ2-3; D perhaps matches TRBD1 (6 bases). The CDR3 has 12 residues. Trimming took 5 bases from V and 3 from J, leaving 6 bases between them. The germline CDR1 and CDR2 sequences are SGHTA and FQGNSA. CDR3 region: CASSGQTDTQYF. The DNA of the CDR3 is TGTGCCAGCAGCGGACAGACAGATACGCAGTATTTT.